This T cell receptor (beta chain) was sequenced during a study of blood T cell dynamics during melanoma immunotherapy. In the study overall: Metastatic melanoma patients received first-line pembrolizumab or nivolumab plus ipilimumab.

The V end was cut by 4 bases, the J end by 4 bases, with 10 bases between. CDR3 size: 13 residues. From germline, CDR1 is GTSNPN and CDR2 SVGIG (reference sequence). A note on this clone: Its antigen remains unknown.

Each bulk PBMC sample had roughly 400 ng DNA loaded. TCRdb's copy holds only in-frame clones and misses some; the assay was immunoSEQ multiplex PCR. The sample contains approximately 20,000 clones, about 85% of which appear only once. Time point indicated: week 3, after first cycle of checkpoint inhibitor. Broader study findings: Unlike progressors, later disease-control patients had W3 repertoires gaining clonality or diversity.

The material was blood, obtained from a patient treated with checkpoint blockade. The receptor was derived from a human donor with melanoma. This chain joins TRBV30 and TRBJ1-4; TRBD1 is a possible D gene (5 bases). CDR3 bases: TGTGCCTGGAAGGGACCGAATAATGAAAAACTGTTTTTT. This gives the protein CAWKGPNNEKLFF. Drawing the rest from reference TRBV30 and TRBJ1-4, the complete variable domain is SQTIHQWPATLVQPVGSPLSLECTVEGTSNPNLYWYRQAAGRGLQLLFYSVGIGQISSEVPQNLSASRPQDRQFILSSKKLLLSDSGFYLCAWKGPNNEKLFFGSGTQLSVL.